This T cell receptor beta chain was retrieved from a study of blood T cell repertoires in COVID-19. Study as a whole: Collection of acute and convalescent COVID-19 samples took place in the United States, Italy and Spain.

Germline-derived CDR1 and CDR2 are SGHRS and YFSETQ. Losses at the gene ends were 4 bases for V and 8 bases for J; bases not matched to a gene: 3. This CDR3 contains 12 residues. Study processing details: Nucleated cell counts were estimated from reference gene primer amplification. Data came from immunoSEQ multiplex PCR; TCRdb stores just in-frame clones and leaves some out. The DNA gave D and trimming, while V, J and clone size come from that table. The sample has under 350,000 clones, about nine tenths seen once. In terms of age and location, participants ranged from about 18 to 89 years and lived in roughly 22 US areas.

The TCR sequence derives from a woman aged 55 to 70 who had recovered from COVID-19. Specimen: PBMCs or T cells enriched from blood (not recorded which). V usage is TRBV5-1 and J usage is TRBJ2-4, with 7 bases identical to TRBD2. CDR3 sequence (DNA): TGCGCCAGCAGCCTCAGCGGGGACATTCAGTACTTC. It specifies CASSLSGDIQYF.